These T cell receptor beta chains were read from a single sample in a study of blood T cell repertoires in COVID-19. Clones were sequenced by immunoSEQ multiplex PCR, and TCRdb holds only the in-frame ones, with some missing. There are a few hundred thousand clones in the sample; 70% to 90% occur only once, and roughly 3.6% lies in the top ten. The sequenced material came from peripheral blood. The source is a woman between 40 and 55 years old with acute or convalescent COVID-19. CDR3s include the opening cysteine and the closing phenylalanine or tryptophan. A D gene is named only where the DNA matches it firmly. Not every row has a clone size; where given, it reads once, few, many or a size class.

>14|TRBV7-2|once|TRBJ2-5|.
TGTGCCAGCAGCATAGGAGGGGGTGTAGAGACCCAGTACTTC
CASSIGGGVETQYF
>12|TRBV5-1|once|TRBJ2-1|.
TGCGCCAGCAGCTTAAAGCTAACTGAGCAGTTCTTC
CASSLKLTEQFF
>18|TRBV28|.|TRBJ1-1|TRBD1
TGTGCCAGCACCCAGTCAGGCGGCCACAGGGGGGTGAACACTGAAGCTTTCTTT
CASTQSGGHRGVNTEAFF
>15|TRBV6-6|.|TRBJ1-2|TRBD1
TGTGCCAGCATTAACGCGGGGACAGGGGTCACGGGCTACACCTTC
CASINAGTGVTGYTF
>18|TRBV5-1|.|TRBJ1-4|TRBD1
TGCGCCAGCAGCTCCTTAATCGGACAGGGCCCAACTAATGAAAAACTGTTTTTT
CASSSLIGQGPTNEKLFF
>16|TRBV6-5|.|TRBJ2-5|.
TGTGCCAGCAGTTACTCGGTCGGGATGTCTTTGGGGACCCAGTACTTC
CASSYSVGMSLGTQYF
>17|TRBV9|.|TRBJ2-1|TRBD1
TGTGCCAGCAGCATTGGACAGGGGCCAAGTGCCTACAATGAGCAGTTCTTC
CASSIGQGPSAYNEQFF
>15|TRBV9|once|TRBJ2-1|.
TGTGCCAGCAGCCCTACGGGGTACTCCTACAATGAGCAGTTCTTC
CASSPTGYSYNEQFF
>14|TRBV28|.|TRBJ1-1|.
TGTGCCAGCAGTCCCCTTCGGGACACCAATCAAGCTTTCTTT
CASSPLRDTNQAFF
>13|TRBV6-5|.|TRBJ2-3|TRBD2
TGTGCCAGCAGTTGGACTAGTCTCGGTACGCAGTATTTT
CASSWTSLGTQYF
>17|TRBV11-2|.|TRBJ1-3|.
TGTGGCAGTCGATCTAGGGGCAGACACTACTCTGGAAACACCATATATTTT
CGSRSRGRHYSGNTIYF
>18|TRBV21-1|.|TRBJ1-4|.
TGTGCCAGCTGCGACAGGGACAGGGGGTGGGTAACTAATGAAAAACTGTTTTTT
CASCDRDRGWVTNEKLFF
>13|TRBV4-1|.|TRBJ1-2|TRBD1
TGCGCCAGCAGCCAGCCGGGACAGAGGGGCTACACCTTC
CASSQPGQRGYTF
>16|TRBV7-2|.|TRBJ1-5|.
TGTGCCAGCAGCTTAGAGGGGACAAATTATTATCAGCCCCAGCATTTT
CASSLEGTNYYQPQHF
>16|TRBV5-1|.|TRBJ2-1|.
TGCGCCAGCAGCTTGGGGGGGCGGAGCTCCTACAATGAGCAGTTCTTC
CASSLGGRSSYNEQFF
>14|TRBV7-6|once|TRBJ2-1|TRBD1
TGTGCCAGCAGCCTAGGGGACAGAGGGAATGAGCAGTTCTTC
CASSLGDRGNEQFF
>17|TRBV18|.|TRBJ1-2|TRBD1
TGTGCCAGCTCACCACAAGACAGCGCACAGGGGGCAAATGGCTACACCTTC
CASSPQDSAQGANGYTF
>14|TRBV18|.|TRBJ1-1|.
TGTGCCAGCTCACCAAAAGGGGGGGGAGCTGAAGCTTTCTTT
CASSPKGGGAEAFF
>14|TRBV10-2|.|TRBJ1-1|TRBD1
TGCGCCAGCAGTGAAGGCAGGGGGATTTCTGAAGCTTTCTTT
CASSEGRGISEAFF
>15|TRBV18|.|TRBJ1-2|TRBD1
TGTGCCAGCTCACCATACCTTGACAGGGGAGGCGGCTACACCTTC
CASSPYLDRGGGYTF
>17|TRBV7-8|.|TRBJ1-3|.
TGTGCCAGCAGCTTAGCGAGCGGGGGGCTAGGAGGAAACACCATATATTTT
CASSLASGGLGGNTIYF
>17|TRBV5-6|once|TRBJ2-3|TRBD2
TGTGCCAGCAGCTTGCGCGGGACTAGCGGGGGCACAGATACGCAGTATTTT
CASSLRGTSGGTDTQYF
>13|TRBV19|.|TRBJ1-6|.
TGTGCCAGTACTCTGACGGGATATTCACCCCTCCACTTT
CASTLTGYSPLHF
>14|TRBV5-1|.|TRBJ1-1|TRBD1
TGCGCCAGCAGCTTGAGGACAGGTTGGACTGAAGCTTTCTTT
CASSLRTGWTEAFF
>17|TRBV15|.|TRBJ1-1|.
TGTGCCACCAGCAGAGATTTCGGGAAGGGCCTGAACACTGAAGCTTTCTTT
CATSRDFGKGLNTEAFF
>14|TRBV7-9|.|TRBJ1-3|.
TGTGCCAGCAACAGACCTATCTCTGGAAACACCATATATTTT
CASNRPISGNTIYF
>14|TRBV21-1|.|TRBJ2-3|.
TGTGCCAGCGGCGACCAGGTTTGCACAGATACGCAGTATTTT
CASGDQVCTDTQYF
>12|TRBV6-5|.|TRBJ2-1|.
TGTGCCAGCAGTTACGAGGGTTTGGAGCAGTTCTTC
CASSYEGLEQFF
>12|TRBV6-1|.|TRBJ1-2|.
TGTGCCAGCAGTGAAGGTAGCTATGGCTACACCTTC
CASSEGSYGYTF
>15|TRBV7-9|once|TRBJ1-2|.
TGTGCCAGCACCTCCAGCTGGTCCGGGGACTATGGCTACACCTTC
CASTSSWSGDYGYTF
>15|TRBV6-5|once|TRBJ1-1|TRBD1
TGTGCCAGCAGTCTTCGGACAGGGGGGAGCACTGAAGCTTTCTTT
CASSLRTGGSTEAFF
>14|TRBV9|few|TRBJ2-2|TRBD1
TGTGCCAGCAGCGGACCAGGGGGCACCGGGGAGCTGTTTTTT
CASSGPGGTGELFF
>15|TRBV4-1|.|TRBJ1-6|TRBD1
TGCGCCAGCAGCCAACCGGGACAGGGTTTTCGGACCCTCCACTTT
CASSQPGQGFRTLHF
>16|TRBV5-6|once|TRBJ2-2|TRBD1
TGTGCCAGCAGCTTGCTGGGACAGGGGGCCACCGGGGAGCTGTTTTTT
CASSLLGQGATGELFF
>14|TRBV18|.|TRBJ1-2|.
TGTGCCAGCTCACAGGTCAGGGCGGACTATGGCTACACCTTC
CASSQVRADYGYTF
>18|TRBV5-1|few|TRBJ1-4|TRBD1
TGCGCCAGCAGCTCCAATAGACAGGGGGCCCACCCCTATGAAAAACTGTTTTTT
CASSSNRQGAHPYEKLFF
>16|TRBV7-2|.|TRBJ1-1|TRBD1
TGTGCCAGCAGCCCACGCCTACAGGGGCGCCACACTGAAGCTTTCTTT
CASSPRLQGRHTEAFF
>14|TRBV5-1|.|TRBJ1-4|TRBD1
TGCGCCAGCGGCTTGACAGGGATGGGAGAAAAACTGTTTTTT
CASGLTGMGEKLFF
>17|TRBV4-1|.|TRBJ1-5|TRBD1
TGCGCCAGCAGCCAAGAATTGGGACAGGGTTCGTTTCAGCCCCAGCATTTT
CASSQELGQGSFQPQHF
>15|TRBV6-5|.|TRBJ2-1|TRBD1
TGTGCCAGCACCAGGGACAGGGCTAAATACAATGAGCAGTTCTTC
CASTRDRAKYNEQFF
>15|TRBV7-9|.|TRBJ1-5|TRBD1
TGTGCCAGCAGCTCTCGAGACAGGGTACCCCAGCCCCAGCATTTT
CASSSRDRVPQPQHF
>15|TRBV5-4|.|TRBJ1-1|TRBD1
TGTGCCAGCAGCTCGTTGAAGGACAGGGACACTGAAGCTTTCTTT
CASSSLKDRDTEAFF
>18|TRBV5-6|.|TRBJ2-3|TRBD1
TGTGCCAGCAGCATTTTCCCCAGGGGGCCGGAGCGCACAGATACGCAGTATTTT
CASSIFPRGPERTDTQYF
>12|TRBV12-5|.|TRBJ2-5|.
TGTGCTAGTGGTCAGGGGAAGGAGACCCAGTACTTC
CASGQGKETQYF
>17|TRBV19|.|TRBJ1-5|.
TGTGCCAGTAGTCCTCGCCCGGGAGTAGTAAGTCCTCAGCCCCAGCATTTT
CASSPRPGVVSPQPQHF